The rows below give T cell receptor beta chains drawn from one sample of a study of T-cell reconstitution after alpha-beta-depleted transplantation in children. From the PCR reads, TCRdb called clonotypes with MiXCR, one entry per CDR3 protein. In the table there are 450,000 to 600,000 distinct CDR3 sequences, about 30% of which are singletons. The input for sequencing was PBMCs from the stem cell graft donor, taken from the stem cell graft. The source is a human donor who donated a stem cell graft to a child with aplastic anemia. CDR3s include the opening cysteine and the closing phenylalanine or tryptophan. A D gene is named only where the DNA matches it firmly. A clone size is listed for some rows: how often the clone was seen (once, few, many), or a class if it is expanded.

d_gene	len	abundance	j_gene	v_gene	CDR3nt	CDR3aa
TRBD2	14	-	TRBJ2-3	TRBV6-5	TGTGCCAGCAGTTACCAGCGGGAGTTAGATACGCAGTATTTT	CASSYQRELDTQYF
-	14	-	TRBJ1-2	TRBV7-2	TGTGCCAGCAGAGGGACGCAGAGCTTCTATGGCTACACCTTC	CASRGTQSFYGYTF
TRBD2	16	few	TRBJ2-1	TRBV7-8	TGTGCCAGCAGCTTATCCGGGACTAGCGGGGGCAATGAGCAGTTCTTC	CASSLSGTSGGNEQFF
TRBD2	12	-	TRBJ2-3	TRBV28	TGTGCCAGCATCGGGAGGTCAGATACGCAGTATTTT	CASIGRSDTQYF
-	15	few	TRBJ2-3	TRBV7-2	TGTGCCAGCCAACTCGACCATCCCGCCGGGGATACGCAGTATTTT	CASQLDHPAGDTQYF
-	14	few	TRBJ1-5	TRBV6-1	TGTGCCAGCAGAAAACAGGATAGCAATCAGCCCCAGCATTTT	CASRKQDSNQPQHF
TRBD2	18	-	TRBJ2-1	TRBV7-8	TGTGCCAGCAGCTTAGTGATGGCTAGCGGGACCACTTACAATGAGCAGTTCTTC	CASSLVMASGTTYNEQFF
TRBD2	15	-	TRBJ2-7	TRBV9	TGTGCCAGCAGCGTAGCTAGCGGAAGTACCTACGAGCAGTACTTC	CASSVASGSTYEQYF
-	15	few	TRBJ1-1	TRBV19	TGTGCCAGTAGTATACAGGACCTCGACACCGTTGAAGCTTTCTTT	CASSIQDLDTVEAFF
-	14	-	TRBJ2-7	TRBV20-1	TGCAGTGCTCCCCGGGACAGTCCAGCGGGGGAGCAGTACTTC	CSAPRDSPAGEQYF
-	14	-	TRBJ1-5	TRBV5-1	TGCGCCAGCAGCCCCGAAGGGAGCAATCAGCCCCAGCATTTT	CASSPEGSNQPQHF
-	13	-	TRBJ2-7	TRBV6-6	TGTGCCAGCAGTGCGGGACAGACCTACGAGCAGTACTTC	CASSAGQTYEQYF